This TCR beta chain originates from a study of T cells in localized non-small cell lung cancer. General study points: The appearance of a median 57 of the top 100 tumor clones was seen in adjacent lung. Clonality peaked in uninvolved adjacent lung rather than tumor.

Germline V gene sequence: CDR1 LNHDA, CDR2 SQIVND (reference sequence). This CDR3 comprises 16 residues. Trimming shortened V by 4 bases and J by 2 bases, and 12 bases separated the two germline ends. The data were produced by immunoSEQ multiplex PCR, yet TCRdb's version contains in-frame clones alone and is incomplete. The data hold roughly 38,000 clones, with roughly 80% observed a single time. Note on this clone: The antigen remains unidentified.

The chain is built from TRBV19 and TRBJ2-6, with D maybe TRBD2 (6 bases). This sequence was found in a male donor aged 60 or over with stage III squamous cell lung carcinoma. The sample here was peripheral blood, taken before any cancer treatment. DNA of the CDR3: TGTGCCAGTAGTACCCCCTGGGAGGCTGGGGCCAACGTCCTGACTTTC. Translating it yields CASSTPWEAGANVLTF.